A single TCR beta chain is shown here with its context. As handled by the study authors: Estimation of nucleated cell counts relied on the amplification of reference gene primers. The method was immunoSEQ multiplex PCR; TCRdb's version includes in-frame clones alone and lacks a portion of them. The V and J calls and clone size come from that table; D and trimming were worked out from the DNA. The data show under 150,000 clones, roughly 80% seen once. V trimming: 1 base; J trimming: 3 bases; junction bases outside the gene matches: 8. CDR1 and CDR2 from the germline V gene are SGHTA and FQGTGA. The CDR3 is 17 residues long. The sample comes from a study of blood T cell repertoires in COVID-19. Overall study: The analysed material was cDNA or gDNA that came from T cells, B-cell-depleted T cells, or PBMCs.

This TCR was recovered from a human donor in a cohort sampled during active COVID-19. This sequence joins TRBV7-3 and TRBJ2-3; TRBD2 agrees at 9 bases. The sequenced sample was peripheral blood. CDR3 region: CASSLMGGRGRTDTQYF. CDR3 sequence (DNA): TGTGCCAGCAGCTTAATGGGCGGGAGGGGAAGAACAGATACGCAGTATTTT.